Following are 20 T cell receptor beta chains from one sample sequenced in a study of blood T cell repertoires in COVID-19. Some clones are missing from TCRdb's copy, which holds only in-frame ones; the method was immunoSEQ multiplex PCR. Here the sample spans 330,000 or so clones, 88% being singletons. Sequenced sample: PBMCs or T cells enriched from blood (not recorded which). These receptors came from a man under 40 who had recovered from COVID-19.

This chain uses TRBV6-5 with TRBJ2-7, with D perhaps TRBD2 (7 bases). Per the germline V gene, CDR1 is MNHEY and CDR2 is SVGAGI. The CDR3 covers 13 residues. Trimming stripped 3 bases from V and 6 bases from J, with 12 bases between. The CDR3 loop reads CASSYAGASEQYF. DNA for the CDR3: TGTGCCAGCAGTTATGCGGGGGCGAGCGAGCAGTACTTC.

The chain recombines TRBV6-5 with TRBJ1-1, with D possibly matching TRBD1 (6 bases). Per germline, CDR1 MNHEY and CDR2 SVGAGI. V lost 8 bases and J 1 base, leaving 11 bases between the germline ends. CDR3 length: 13 residues. The CDR3: CASCMTGNTEAFF. The DNA for the CDR3 is TGTGCCAGCTGCATGACAGGGAACACTGAAGCTTTCTTT.

This clone has just a few counts. The chain uses TRBV6-5 and TRBJ1-6; D is uncertain. Trimming shortened V by 6 bases and J by 10 bases, and 10 bases separated the two germline ends. Germline lookup yields CDR1 MNHEY and CDR2 SVGAGI. The CDR3 contains 12 residues. DNA of the CDR3: TGTGCCAGCAGCTCCCCTGGCTCACCCCTCCACTTT. Protein sequence: CASSSPGSPLHF.

The genes are TRBV28 and TRBJ1-4; 7 nucleotides align to TRBD1. Germline CDR1 and CDR2: MDHEN and SYDVKM. V was clipped by 4 bases and J by 3 bases; unmatched bases: 5. The length of the CDR3 is 15 residues. CDR3 nucleotides: TGTGCCAGCAGTTCCCCGACAGGGCCTAATGAAAAACTGTTTTTT. The encoded protein is CASSSPTGPNEKLFF.

The chain has TRBV28 and TRBJ2-2; no clear D. There are 12 residues in the CDR3. V lost 2 bases and J 5 bases, leaving 3 bases between the germline ends. The germline V gene has CDR1 MDHEN and CDR2 SYDVKM. In nucleotides, the CDR3 is TGTGCCAGCAGTTTAGAGACCGGGGAGCTGTTTTTT. It yields the protein CASSLETGELFF.

The chain has TRBV30 and TRBJ2-7; TRBD2 matches at 10 bases. This CDR3 spans 14 amino acids. Unmatched junction bases numbered 6, after V lost 2 bases and J lost 5 bases. Germline V CDR1 and CDR2: GTSNPN, SVGIG (reference sequence). CDR3 protein: CAWSPGLASHEQYF. In DNA form, the CDR3 reads TGTGCCTGGAGTCCGGGACTAGCGTCGCACGAGCAGTACTTC. The full variable domain, its missing parts supplied by reference TRBV30 and TRBJ2-7, is SQTIHQWPATLVQPVGSPLSLECTVEGTSNPNLYWYRQAAGRGLQLLFYSVGIGQISSEVPQNLSASRPQDRQFILSSKKLLLSDSGFYLCAWSPGLASHEQYFGPGTRLTVT.

The table lists this clone with a few counts. The chain recombines TRBV28 with TRBJ1-5; a weak D match, TRBD1 (5 bases). Germline CDR1 reads MDHEN; CDR2 reads SYDVKM. Deletions cut 3 bases from V and 0 bases from J, with 12 bases between. This CDR3 is 16 amino acids long. For the CDR3, the DNA is TGTGCCAGCAGTTTCGGGGGACGGATTAGCAATCAGCCCCAGCATTTT. Residues: CASSFGGRISNQPQHF.

The chain links TRBV11-2 to TRBJ2-2, with D possibly matching TRBD1 (6 bases). CDR1 and CDR2 from the germline V gene are SGHAT and FQNNGV. V gave up 5 bases and J gave up 0 bases, with 7 bases separating them. The CDR3 runs 14 residues. CDR3 loop: CASSPGANTGELFF. The CDR3 DNA sequence: TGTGCCAGCAGCCCAGGGGCGAACACCGGGGAGCTGTTTTTT.

The chain has TRBV18 and TRBJ1-1, with no clear D. V was shortened by 0 bases and J by 0 bases, with 14 bases between the two germline ends. This CDR3 contains 17 residues. Germline CDR1 reads KGHSH; CDR2 reads LQKENI. As DNA, the CDR3 is TGTGCCAGCTCACCACCGAGTCGTCGAATGATGAACACTGAAGCTTTCTTT. Its translation: CASSPPSRRMMNTEAFF.

The rearrangement links TRBV15 to TRBJ2-7, with D tentatively TRBD2 (6 bases). There are 15 residues in the CDR3. The V end was cut by 10 bases, the J end by 2 bases, with 21 bases between. Looked up from germline, CDR1 is LNHNV and CDR2 is YYDKDF (reference sequence). CDR3 residues: CAILTGTRWAYEQYF. CDR3 nucleotides: TGTGCCATCCTAACCGGGACTCGCTGGGCCTACGAGCAGTACTTC.

This sequence joins TRBV28 and TRBJ1-5; the D gene is possibly TRBD1 (6 bases). Germline CDR1 MDHEN, CDR2 SYDVKM. V was cut by 2 bases and J by 2 bases, with 10 bases left in between. The CDR3 totals 15 residues. The CDR3 DNA follows: TGTGCCAGCAGTTTAGTGGGGGCTGGCAATCAGCCCCAGCATTTT. It specifies CASSLVGAGNQPQHF.

The rearrangement links TRBV30 to TRBJ1-4; D remains ambiguous. This CDR3 has 12 amino acids. Germline V gene sequence: CDR1 GTSNPN, CDR2 SVGIG (reference sequence). Between the trimmed V and J ends, which lost 3 bases and 14 bases, there was a span of 16 bases. Here the CDR3 DNA reads TGTGCCTGGAGCCCGAACCCCACCCAGCTGTTTTTT. This encodes CAWSPNPTQLFF.

The chain couples TRBV5-6 to TRBJ2-7, with 7 bases fitting TRBD2. Germline V gene sequence: CDR1 SGHDT, CDR2 YYEEEE. With 3 bases clipped from V and 5 bases from J, the junction kept 5 bases outside the gene matches. CDR3 length: 13 residues. CDR3 loop: CASSSLGGNEQYF. The DNA for the CDR3 is TGTGCCAGCAGCTCCTTGGGGGGGAACGAGCAGTACTTC. Using reference TRBV5-6 and TRBJ2-7 for the parts outside the CDR3, the full variable domain is DAGVTQSPTHLIKTRGQQVTLRCSPKSGHDTVSWYQQALGQGPQFIFQYYEEEERQRGNFPDRFSGHQFPNYSSELNVNALLLGDSALYLCASSSLGGNEQYFGPGTRLTVT.

The rearrangement joins TRBV9 to TRBJ1-2, with TRBD1 identical over 8 bases. The ends lost 0 bases at V and 2 bases at J; junction bases unmatched: 6. The CDR3 is made up of 16 amino acids. Germline CDR1 SGDLS, CDR2 YYNGEE. In DNA, the CDR3 is TGTGCCAGCAGCGTAGGAAAGGACAGGGCAAACTATGGCTACACCTTC. Its translation: CASSVGKDRANYGYTF.

The CDR3 region has the DNA TGTGCCAGCAGCAAAGTTCTTGCGGAGGGGCCGGCGAACACCGGGGAGCTGTTTTTT. This codes for CASSKVLAEGPANTGELFF. The V call is TRBV21-1, the J call TRBJ2-2; the table's D call, TRBD2, was not checked against the DNA. TRBV21-1 is flagged as a pseudogene. The CDR3 is made up of 19 amino acids.

This chain joins TRBV2 and TRBJ1-2; D is undetermined. The length of the CDR3 is 12 residues. The V gene's germline CDR1 is SNHLY and CDR2 FYNNEI. V lost 3 bases and J lost 7, with 9 bases in between. The CDR3 region has the DNA TGTGCCAGCAGTGACATTGAGGGTGGCTACACCTTC. Its translation is CASSDIEGGYTF.

This rearrangement joins TRBV4-2 to TRBJ1-6; maybe TRBD1 (5 bases). The V end lost 1 base, the J end lost 2 bases, and 9 bases lay between the germline ends. Germline V gives CDR1 LGHNA, CDR2 YNFKEQ. The CDR3 extends over 16 amino acids. CDR3: CASSQGSQAYNSPLHF. The CDR3 nucleotides are TGTGCCAGCAGCCAAGGGTCACAGGCCTATAATTCACCCCTCCACTTT.

The V gene is TRBV19, the J gene TRBJ2-5; TRBD1 aligns across 8 bases. J lost 5 bases, V lost 0 bases, and 11 bases had no gene match. The CDR3 has 17 amino acids. Germline values: CDR1 LNHDA, CDR2 SQIVND (reference sequence). CDR3 nucleotide sequence: TGTGCCAGTAGTATAGATCCCCCCGGACAGGGAGTGGAGACCCAGTACTTC. It codes for CASSIDPPGQGVETQYF.

The chain couples TRBV6-5 to TRBJ1-1, with TRBD1 as a possible D gene (6 bases). The germline CDR1 and CDR2 sequences are MNHEY and SVGAGI. The CDR3 extends over 13 amino acids. V was clipped by 5 bases and J by 4 bases, with 11 bases between them. CDR3 DNA: TGTGCCAGCAGTACAGGGCTAGGCACTGAAGCTTTCTTT. Translation gives CASSTGLGTEAFF.

This chain links TRBV3-1 (or the pseudogene TRBV3-2) with TRBJ1-3; D ambiguous. Germline V lookup: CDR1 LGHDT, CDR2 YNNKEL (reference sequence). CDR3 length: 15 residues. Trimming cost V 3 bases and J 0 bases, with 9 bases left between them. The CDR3 region has the DNA TGTGCCAGCAGCCACAACACGAACTCTGGAAACACCATATATTTT. Encoded protein: CASSHNTNSGNTIYF.